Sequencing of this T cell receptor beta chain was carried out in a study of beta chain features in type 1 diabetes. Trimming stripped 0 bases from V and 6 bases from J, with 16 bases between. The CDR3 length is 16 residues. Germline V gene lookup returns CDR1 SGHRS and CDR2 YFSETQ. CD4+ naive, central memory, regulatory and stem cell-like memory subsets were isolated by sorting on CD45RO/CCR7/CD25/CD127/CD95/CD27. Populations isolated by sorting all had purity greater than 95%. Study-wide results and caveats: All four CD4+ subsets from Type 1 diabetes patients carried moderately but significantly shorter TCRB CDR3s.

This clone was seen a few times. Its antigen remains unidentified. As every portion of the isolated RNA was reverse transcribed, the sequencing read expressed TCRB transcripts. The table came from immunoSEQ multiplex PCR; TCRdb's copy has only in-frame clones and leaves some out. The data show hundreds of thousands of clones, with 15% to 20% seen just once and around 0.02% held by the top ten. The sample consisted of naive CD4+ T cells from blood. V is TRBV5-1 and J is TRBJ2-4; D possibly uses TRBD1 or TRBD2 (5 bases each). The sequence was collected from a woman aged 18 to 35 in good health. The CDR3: CASSLEATGAVNIQYF. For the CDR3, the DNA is TGCGCCAGCAGCTTGGAGGCGACCGGGGCAGTAAACATTCAGTACTTC.